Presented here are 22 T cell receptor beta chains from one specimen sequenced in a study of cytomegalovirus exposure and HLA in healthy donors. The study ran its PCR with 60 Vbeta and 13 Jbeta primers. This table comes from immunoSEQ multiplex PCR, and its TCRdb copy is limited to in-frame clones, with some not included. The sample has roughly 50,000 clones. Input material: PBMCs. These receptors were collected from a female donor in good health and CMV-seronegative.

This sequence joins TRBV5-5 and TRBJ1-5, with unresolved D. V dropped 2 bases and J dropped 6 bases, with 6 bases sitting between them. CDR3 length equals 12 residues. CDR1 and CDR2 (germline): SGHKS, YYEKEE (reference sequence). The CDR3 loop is CASSLYGQPQHF. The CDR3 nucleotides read TGTGCCAGCAGCTTATACGGTCAGCCCCAGCATTTT. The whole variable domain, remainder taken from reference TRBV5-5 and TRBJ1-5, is DAGVTQSPTHLIKTRGQQVTLRCSPISGHKSVSWYQQVLGQGPQFIFQYYEKEERGRGNFPDRFSARQFPNYSSELNVNALLLGDSALYLCASSLYGQPQHFGDGTRLSIL.

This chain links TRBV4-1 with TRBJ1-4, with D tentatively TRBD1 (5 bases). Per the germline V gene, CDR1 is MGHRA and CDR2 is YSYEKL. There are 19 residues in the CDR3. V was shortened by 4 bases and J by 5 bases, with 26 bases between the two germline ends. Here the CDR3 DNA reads TGCGCCAGCAGCCCGCGGGGAGCTGTGACCGGGGGGGGGAATGAAAAACTGTTTTTT. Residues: CASSPRGAVTGGGNEKLFF.

CDR3 sequence: CAWSGLAGGRETQYF. CDR3 bases: TGTGCCTGGAGTGGATTAGCGGGGGGGCGGGAGACCCAGTACTTC. The chain uses TRBV30 and TRBJ2-5, with 11 positions matching TRBD2. The CDR3 runs to 15 residues. Trimming took 1 base from V and 5 from J; bases not matched to a gene: 6. Germline V lookup: CDR1 GTSNPN, CDR2 SVGIG (reference sequence).

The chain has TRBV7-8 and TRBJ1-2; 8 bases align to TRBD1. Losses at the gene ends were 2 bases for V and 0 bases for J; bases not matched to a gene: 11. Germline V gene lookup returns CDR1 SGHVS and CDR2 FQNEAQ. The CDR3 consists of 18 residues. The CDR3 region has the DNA TGTGCCAGCAGCTTAAGCTGGCAGGGGGCTTTGGCTAACTATGGCTACACCTTC. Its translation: CASSLSWQGALANYGYTF.

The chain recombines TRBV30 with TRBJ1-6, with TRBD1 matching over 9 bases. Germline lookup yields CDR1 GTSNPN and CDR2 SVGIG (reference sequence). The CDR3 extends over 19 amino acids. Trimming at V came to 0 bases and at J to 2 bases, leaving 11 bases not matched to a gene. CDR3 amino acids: CAWSVRGTGYQPYNSPLHF. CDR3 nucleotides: TGTGCCTGGAGTGTACGAGGGACAGGGTACCAGCCCTATAATTCACCCCTCCACTTT.

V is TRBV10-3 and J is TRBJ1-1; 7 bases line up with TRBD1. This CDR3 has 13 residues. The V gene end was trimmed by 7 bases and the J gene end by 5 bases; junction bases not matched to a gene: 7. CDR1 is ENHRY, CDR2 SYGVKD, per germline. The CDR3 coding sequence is TGTGCCATCACTGGGACAGCTGGAACTGAAGCTTTCTTT. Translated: CAITGTAGTEAFF.

The CDR3 DNA sequence: TGCGCCAGCTCGAGAGAAGATACGCAGTATTTT. This gives the protein CASSREDTQYF. This sequence joins TRBV5-1 and TRBJ2-3; D uncertain. The CDR3 has 11 residues. Trimming left V 7 bases short and J 5 bases short, with 8 bases between. Germline V gene sequence: CDR1 SGHRS, CDR2 YFSETQ.

DNA of the CDR3: TGCGCCAGCAGCACCTCGACAGATTTACGAGGCTACACCTTC. Translating gives CASSTSTDLRGYTF. The gene calls are TRBV5-1 and TRBJ1-2; weak D call: TRBD1 (5 bases). The germline V gene encodes CDR1 SGHRS and CDR2 YFSETQ. The V and J ends lost 4 bases and 8 bases respectively, with 18 bases between them. The length of the CDR3 is 14 residues. The full variable domain, with the rest looked up from reference TRBV5-1 and TRBJ1-2, is KAGVTQTPRYLIKTRGQQVTLSCSPISGHRSVSWYQQTPGQGLQFLFEYFSETQRNKGNFPGRFSGRQFSNSRSEMNVSTLELGDSALYLCASSTSTDLRGYTFGSGTRLTVV.

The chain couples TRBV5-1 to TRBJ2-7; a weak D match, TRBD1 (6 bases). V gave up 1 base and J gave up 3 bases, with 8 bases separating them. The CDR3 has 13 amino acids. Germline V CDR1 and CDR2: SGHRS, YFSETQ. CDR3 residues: CASSLMTGYEQYF. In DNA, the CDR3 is TGCGCCAGCAGCTTGATGACAGGCTACGAGCAGTACTTC.

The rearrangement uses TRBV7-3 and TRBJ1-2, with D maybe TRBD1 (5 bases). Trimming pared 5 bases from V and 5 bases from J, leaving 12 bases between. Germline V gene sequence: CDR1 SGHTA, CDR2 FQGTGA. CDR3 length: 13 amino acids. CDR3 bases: TGTGCCAGCAGCCAGCCGGGGGGGTATGGCTACACCTTC. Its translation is CASSQPGGYGYTF.

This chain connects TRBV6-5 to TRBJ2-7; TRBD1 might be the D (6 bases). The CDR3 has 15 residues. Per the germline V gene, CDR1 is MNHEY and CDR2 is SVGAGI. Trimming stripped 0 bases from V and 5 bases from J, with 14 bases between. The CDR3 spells CASSYSGRTADEQYF. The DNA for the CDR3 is TGTGCCAGCAGTTACTCGGGCAGGACAGCAGACGAGCAGTACTTC.

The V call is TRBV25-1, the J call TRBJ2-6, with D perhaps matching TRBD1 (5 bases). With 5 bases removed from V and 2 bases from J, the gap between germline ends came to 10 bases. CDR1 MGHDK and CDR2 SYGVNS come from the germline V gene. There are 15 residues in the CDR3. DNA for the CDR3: TGTGCCAGCAGTCCTACAGGAACTGGGGCCAACGTCCTGACTTTC. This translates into CASSPTGTGANVLTF.

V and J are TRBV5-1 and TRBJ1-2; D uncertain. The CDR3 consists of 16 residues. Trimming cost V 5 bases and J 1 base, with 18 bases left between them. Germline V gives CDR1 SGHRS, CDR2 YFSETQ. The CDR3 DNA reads TGCGCCAGCAGTCTCCTGCCGGGGTACGTTAACTATGGCTACACCTTC. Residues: CASSLLPGYVNYGYTF.

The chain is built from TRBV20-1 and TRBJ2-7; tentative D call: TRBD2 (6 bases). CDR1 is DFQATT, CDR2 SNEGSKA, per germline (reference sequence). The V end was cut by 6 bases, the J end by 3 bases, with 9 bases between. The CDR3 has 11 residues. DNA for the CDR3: TGCAGTGCAGGCGGGGACTACGAGCAGTACTTC. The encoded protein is CSAGGDYEQYF.

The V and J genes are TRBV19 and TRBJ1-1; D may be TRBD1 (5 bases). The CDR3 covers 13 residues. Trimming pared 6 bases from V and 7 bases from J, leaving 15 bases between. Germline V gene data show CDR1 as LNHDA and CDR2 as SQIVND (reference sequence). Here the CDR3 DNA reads TGTGCCAGTAGCAGGGATAACAGAGGTGAAGCTTTCTTT. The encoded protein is CASSRDNRGEAFF.

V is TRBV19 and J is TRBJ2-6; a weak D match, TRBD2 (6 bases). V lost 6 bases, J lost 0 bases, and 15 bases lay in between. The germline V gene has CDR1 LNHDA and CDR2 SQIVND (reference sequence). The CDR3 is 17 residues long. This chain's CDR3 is CASSHSGAYSGANVLTF. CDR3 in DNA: TGTGCCAGTAGCCATAGCGGAGCCTACTCTGGGGCCAACGTCCTGACTTTC.

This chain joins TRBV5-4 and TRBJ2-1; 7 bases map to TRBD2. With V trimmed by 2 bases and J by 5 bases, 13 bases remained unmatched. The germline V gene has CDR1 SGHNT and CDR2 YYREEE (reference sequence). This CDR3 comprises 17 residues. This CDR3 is CASSFNPLGGGHNEQFF. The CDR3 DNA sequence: TGTGCCAGCAGCTTCAATCCTCTTGGCGGGGGACACAATGAGCAGTTCTTC.

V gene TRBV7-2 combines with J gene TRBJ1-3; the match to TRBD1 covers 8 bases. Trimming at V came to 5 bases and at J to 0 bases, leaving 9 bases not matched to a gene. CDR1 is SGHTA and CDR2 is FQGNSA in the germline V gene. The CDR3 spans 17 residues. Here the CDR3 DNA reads TGTGCCAGCAGCCGACCAGGGGGCGCGAGCTCTGGAAACACCATATATTTT. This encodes CASSRPGGASSGNTIYF. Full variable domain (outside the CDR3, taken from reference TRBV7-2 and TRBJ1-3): GAGVSQSPSNKVTEKGKDVELRCDPISGHTALYWYRQSLGQGLEFLIYFQGNSAPDKSGLPSDRFSAERTGGSVSTLTIQRTQQEDSAVYLCASSRPGGASSGNTIYFGEGSWLTVV.

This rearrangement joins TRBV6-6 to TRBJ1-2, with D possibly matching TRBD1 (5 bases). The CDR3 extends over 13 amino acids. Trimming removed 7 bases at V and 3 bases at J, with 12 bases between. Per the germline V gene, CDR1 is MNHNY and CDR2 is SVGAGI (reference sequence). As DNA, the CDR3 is TGTGCCAGCACCCTAACGGGGGACTATGGCTACACCTTC. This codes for CASTLTGDYGYTF.

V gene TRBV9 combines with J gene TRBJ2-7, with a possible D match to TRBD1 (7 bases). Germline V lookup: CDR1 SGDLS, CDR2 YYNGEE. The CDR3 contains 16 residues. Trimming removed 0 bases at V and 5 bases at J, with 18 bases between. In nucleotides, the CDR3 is TGTGCCAGCAGCGTAGCCGGGAGACAGGGACGACACGAGCAGTACTTC. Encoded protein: CASSVAGRQGRHEQYF.

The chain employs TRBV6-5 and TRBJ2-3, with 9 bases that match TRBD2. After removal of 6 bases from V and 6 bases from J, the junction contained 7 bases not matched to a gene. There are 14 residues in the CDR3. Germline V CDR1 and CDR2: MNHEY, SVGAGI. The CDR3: CASSSGLATDTQYF. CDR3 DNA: TGTGCCAGCAGCTCGGGACTAGCAACGGATACGCAGTATTTT.

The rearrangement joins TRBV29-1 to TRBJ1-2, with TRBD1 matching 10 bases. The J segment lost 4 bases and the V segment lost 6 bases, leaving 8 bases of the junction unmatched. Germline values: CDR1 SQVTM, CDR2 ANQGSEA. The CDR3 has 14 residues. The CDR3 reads CSVVPGQGTYGYTF. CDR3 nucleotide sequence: TGCAGCGTAGTCCCGGGACAGGGGACCTATGGCTACACCTTC.